This T cell receptor (beta chain) was documented in a study of cytomegalovirus exposure and HLA in healthy donors. Study-wide background: In a previous analysis, approximately 110 million unique TCR beta sequences were found from some 200 million T cells. Findings of the study overall: Earlier analysis yielded a pattern in which most TCR beta V segments were productive about 90% or about 30% of the time. In a later analysis, a missense DCLRE1C variant was linked to TCR beta V- and J-gene trimming.

All the people who gave samples were healthy bone marrow donors. The count of this clone is one. Its antigen is undetermined. A multiplex PCR was run with 60 Vbeta primers and 13 Jbeta primers. Repertoires were generated with immunoSEQ multiplex PCR, while TCRdb's copy carries only in-frame clones and drops some. The data hold about 160,000 clones, with around 75% observed a single time. Sequenced sample: PBMCs. The TCR sequence derives from a woman aged 45-60 years in good health and CMV-seropositive.

The CDR3 is CASRLEQGNQPQHF. CDR3 sequence (DNA): TGTGCCAGCAGATTGGAACAGGGCAATCAGCCCCAGCATTTT. The chain carries TRBV2 and TRBJ1-5; a possible D gene is TRBD1 (5 bases). Trimming stripped 6 bases from V and 2 bases from J, with 11 bases between. Germline loops: CDR1 SNHLY, CDR2 FYNNEI. This CDR3 spans 14 amino acids. Together with reference TRBV2 and TRBJ1-5, the CDR3 gives the full variable domain: EPEVTQTPSHQVTQMGQEVILRCVPISNHLYFYWYRQILGQKVEFLVSFYNNEISEKSEIFDDQFSVERPDGSNFTLKIRSTKLEDSAMYFCASRLEQGNQPQHFGDGTRLSIL.